This is a list of T cell receptor beta chains from one sample in a study of blood T cell repertoires in COVID-19. The assay was immunoSEQ multiplex PCR, and TCRdb's table has in-frame clones only and misses some. The profile shows 210,000 or so clones, approximately 88% of them singletons. Sequenced: PBMCs or T cells enriched from blood (not recorded which). The origin of the receptors is a woman aged 30 to 39 who had been exposed to COVID-19. Both conserved end residues are part of each CDR3. A D gene is named only where the DNA matches it firmly. The listing skips clone size in some rows; elsewhere it reads once, few, many or a size class.

clone_size | j_call | v_call | d_call | cdr3_nt | cdr3_aa
NA | TRBJ2-4 | TRBV25-1 | TRBD1 | TGTGCCAGCAGGGGGACAGGGGAAAACATTCAGTACTTC | CASRGTGENIQYF
NA | TRBJ2-1 | TRBV6-4 | NA | TGTGCCAGCAGCTTAGACGGGGGTAGCTCCTACAATGAGCAGTTCTTC | CASSLDGGSSYNEQFF
NA | TRBJ1-2 | TRBV19 | TRBD1 | TGTGCCAGTAGTGAAACCGGGACAGGGGCTTCCTATGGCTACACCTTC | CASSETGTGASYGYTF
NA | TRBJ2-7 | TRBV5-1 | NA | TGCGCCAGCAGCTTGGCACTACCCCCTAGTTACCCCCCCTACGAGCAGTACTTC | CASSLALPPSYPPYEQYF
NA | TRBJ2-1 | TRBV19 | TRBD2 | TGTGCCAGTAGTCCTCTAGCGGGCCTTTACAATGAGCAGTTCTTC | CASSPLAGLYNEQFF
NA | TRBJ2-7 | TRBV10-3 | TRBD2 | TGTGCCATCAGAACCGACAGCGGGAATTACGAGCAGTACTTC | CAIRTDSGNYEQYF
NA | TRBJ2-1 | TRBV27 | NA | TGTGCCAGCAGCAAGACTGGGGGGAGATCCTACAATGAGCAGTTCTTC | CASSKTGGRSYNEQFF
NA | TRBJ2-2 | TRBV19 | TRBD1 | TGTGCCAGTAGTATAGTGGGGACAGTTAACACCGGGGAGCTGTTTTTT | CASSIVGTVNTGELFF
NA | TRBJ2-5 | TRBV2 | TRBD1 | TGTGCCAGTCTACACAGGGGTCCAGAGACCCAGTACTTC | CASLHRGPETQYF
NA | TRBJ1-2 | TRBV28 | NA | TGTGCCAGCAGTTTAAGGGGCGGGTACAGGGTGAAGGATGGCTACACCTTC | CASSLRGGYRVKDGYTF
NA | TRBJ2-1 | TRBV6-5 | NA | TGTGCCAGCAGTCAGGGTAACCTCAAGTTCTTC | CASSQGNLKFF
NA | TRBJ1-6 | TRBV30 | TRBD1 | TGTGCCTGTAACAGGGGAATGGATTCACCCCTCCACTTT | CACNRGMDSPLHF
NA | TRBJ2-7 | TRBV7-9 | TRBD2 | TGTGCCAGCAGTGTGCTGGCGGGGGATCCCTACGAGCAGTACTTC | CASSVLAGDPYEQYF
NA | TRBJ2-5 | TRBV7-9 | TRBD2 | TGTGCCAGCAGCTTAGGGGGAGGGGCCCAAGAGACCCAGTACTTC | CASSLGGGAQETQYF
once | TRBJ2-1 | TRBV7-8 | NA | TGTGCCAGCAGCTTGAGAACAGCCCCGTACAATGAGCAGTTCTTC | CASSLRTAPYNEQFF
NA | TRBJ2-7 | TRBV28 | TRBD1 | TGTGCCAGCAGCCGGTCCGGACAGGGGTCCTACGAGCAGTACTTC | CASSRSGQGSYEQYF
NA | TRBJ2-1 | TRBV29-1 | TRBD1 | TGCAGCGTTGGTACGACAGGGAATGAGCAGTTCTTC | CSVGTTGNEQFF
NA | TRBJ1-5 | TRBV28 | NA | TGTGCCAGCAGTCCCCACCGCGTGGCGCGGCGCAATCAGCCCCAGCATTTT | CASSPHRVARRNQPQHF
NA | TRBJ2-7 | TRBV4-1 | TRBD2 | TGCGCCAGCAGCCAAGAGGCTAGCGGGACGTACGAGCAGTACTTC | CASSQEASGTYEQYF
NA | TRBJ2-1 | TRBV7-9 | TRBD2 | TGTGCCACCCCAAGCGGGAGGGGTGACAATGAGCAGTTCTTC | CATPSGRGDNEQFF
NA | TRBJ1-3 | TRBV18 | TRBD1 | TGTGCCAGCTCGCGGGACAGACAAAGCTCTGGAAACACCATATATTTT | CASSRDRQSSGNTIYF
NA | TRBJ1-4 | TRBV10-3 | TRBD1 | TGTGCCATCAGTCGACAGGGAGGTAATGAAAAACTGTTTTTT | CAISRQGGNEKLFF
NA | TRBJ1-2 | TRBV14 | NA | TGTGCCAGCAGCCAAGGGGGAACAGGGAGCTATGGCTACACCTTC | CASSQGGTGSYGYTF
NA | TRBJ2-3 | TRBV4-1 | TRBD2 | TGCGCCAGCAGCCAAGACTTAGCGGGAGGCACAGATACGCAGTATTTT | CASSQDLAGGTDTQYF
NA | TRBJ1-6 | TRBV27 | NA | TGTGCCAGCAGTGCAGGGACATCTGGCTACTCACCCCTCCACTTT | CASSAGTSGYSPLHF
few | TRBJ2-2 | TRBV4-1 | TRBD1 | TGCGCCAGCAGCAGGGACAGGGATCCCGGGGAGCTGTTTTTT | CASSRDRDPGELFF
NA | TRBJ1-2 | TRBV5-5 | NA | TGTGCCAGCAGCTTGGCGGTCAGGACTAACTATGGCTACACCTTC | CASSLAVRTNYGYTF
NA | TRBJ2-1 | TRBV7-2 | NA | TGTGCCAGCAGCAGACTAGTATACTATGAGCAGTTCTTC | CASSRLVYYEQFF
NA | TRBJ1-1 | TRBV3-1/TRBV3-2 | NA | TGTGCCAGCAGCCAAGATGGTGTTCGGGGGAAGGCGGAAGCTTTCTTT | CASSQDGVRGKAEAFF
NA | TRBJ2-7 | TRBV19 | TRBD1 | TGTGCCAGTAGGCCCCGGGACAGGGCCTACGAGCAGTACTTC | CASRPRDRAYEQYF
NA | TRBJ2-7 | TRBV5-1 | NA | TGCGCCAGCAGCCCAGGGGACTACGAGCAGTACTTC | CASSPGDYEQYF
NA | TRBJ2-3 | TRBV18 | NA | TGTGCCAGCTCACCACCAATTCCTAGCACAGATACGCAGTATTTT | CASSPPIPSTDTQYF
NA | TRBJ2-1 | TRBV5-1 | TRBD2 | TGCGCCAGCAGCTTGGGGGTAGCGGGAATAGTCTACAATGAGCAGTTCTTC | CASSLGVAGIVYNEQFF
NA | TRBJ2-7 | TRBV13 | TRBD2 | TGTGCCAGCAGCCCGACAGCGGGATCCCATCACGAGCAGTACTTC | CASSPTAGSHHEQYF
NA | TRBJ2-1 | TRBV14 | TRBD2 | TGTGCCAGCAGCCCTCGACTAGCGGGAGGGACTTACAATGAGCAGTTCTTC | CASSPRLAGGTYNEQFF
once | TRBJ1-1 | TRBV30 | NA | TGTGCCTGGAGGCCGACAGGGAACACTGAAGCTTTCTTT | CAWRPTGNTEAFF
NA | TRBJ1-3 | TRBV5-1 | NA | TGCGCCAGCAGCACCCAGGGTCCGCCTGGAAACACCATATATTTT | CASSTQGPPGNTIYF
NA | TRBJ1-2 | TRBV5-4 | NA | TGTGCCAGCATCGATGAGGGATTTCTTCGGGGTGGCTACACCTTC | CASIDEGFLRGGYTF
NA | TRBJ2-1 | TRBV7-9 | TRBD2 | TGTGCCAGCAGCCCAACTAGCGCAGGTGAGCAGTTCTTC | CASSPTSAGEQFF
NA | TRBJ1-5 | TRBV18 | NA | TGTGCCAGCTCACCTACAGGGACTAGCAATCAGCCCCAGCATTTT | CASSPTGTSNQPQHF